These T cell receptor beta chains were read from a single sample in a study of Graves' ophthalmopathy and Graves' hyperthyroidism. One entry per CDR3 protein, called by TCRdb with MiXCR from the multiplex PCR reads. The sample lists about 220,000 distinct CDR3 sequences; around a fifth were seen once. What was sequenced was peripheral blood. The receptors were sampled from a woman in her fifties or sixties with Graves' ophthalmopathy. Each CDR3 is given with its conserved first and last residue. The D gene is left open where the match is weak. The size field is filled for only some rows; it gives once, few, many or a size class.

V	size	D	J	length	DNA	CDR3
TRBV28	few	TRBD1	TRBJ2-5	14	TGTGCCAGCAGTTTCCGGGACAGGGAAGAGACCCAGTACTTC	CASSFRDREETQYF
TRBV25-1	many	NA	TRBJ2-7	13	TGTGCCAGCAGTGGGGGCAGGACCTACGAGCAGTACTTC	CASSGGRTYEQYF
TRBV6-1	many	NA	TRBJ1-5	13	TGTGCCAGCGGGAGGACTTCCAATCAGCCCCAGCATTTT	CASGRTSNQPQHF
TRBV5-1	NA	NA	TRBJ1-2	16	TGCGCCAGCAGCTTGGGCCACAGCAGAGCCGACTATGGCTACACCTTC	CASSLGHSRADYGYTF
TRBV11-2	NA	NA	TRBJ2-7	13	TGTGCCAGCAGCTTAGGGGTGGCTGCCGAGCAGTACTTC	CASSLGVAAEQYF
TRBV29-1	many	TRBD1	TRBJ2-5	13	TGCAGCGTGGAGACAGGGTCGGGGGAGACCCAGTACTTC	CSVETGSGETQYF
TRBV20-1	many	NA	TRBJ1-2	13	TGCAGTGCGGAAGACAGTTCTAACTATGGCTACACCTTC	CSAEDSSNYGYTF
TRBV11-2	many	NA	TRBJ2-4	13	TGTGCCAGCAGCCTAGACACCGAAAACATTCAGTACTTC	CASSLDTENIQYF
TRBV28	many	NA	TRBJ1-2	17	TGTGCCAGCGCACCCCCCGCTTCCTTGGGGGGCGTATATGGCTACACCTTC	CASAPPASLGGVYGYTF
TRBV6-1	many	NA	TRBJ1-1	12	TGTGCCAGCTACGGACGGGCTACTGAAGCTTTCTTT	CASYGRATEAFF
TRBV2	many	TRBD1	TRBJ1-2	14	TGTGCCAGCAGTGAACAGGGGGGGGACTATGGCTACACCTTC	CASSEQGGDYGYTF
TRBV28	NA	TRBD2	TRBJ2-5	14	TGTGCCAGCAGACATCTAGCGGGAGGGGAGACCCAGTACTTC	CASRHLAGGETQYF
TRBV12-3/TRBV12-4	few	TRBD1	TRBJ2-5	13	TGTGCCAGCAGATGGGACAGGGAGGGGACCCAGTACTTC	CASRWDREGTQYF
TRBV11-2	many	NA	TRBJ2-6	16	TGTGCCAGCAGCCGAGGTGGGGGGTCTGGGGCCAACGTCCTGACTTTC	CASSRGGGSGANVLTF
TRBV6-5	many	NA	TRBJ1-2	13	TGTGCCAGCAGCTCCAACAGGGCTGGTGGCTACACCTTC	CASSSNRAGGYTF
TRBV7-9	NA	NA	TRBJ2-5	14	TGTGCCAACAGCTGGTCGTCAGGGGGGGAGACCCAGCACTTC	CANSWSSGGETQHF
TRBV20-1	few	TRBD2	TRBJ2-7	16	TGCAGTGCTAGTCGTAGGCTAGCGGGAGTGTATGACGAGCAGTACTTC	CSASRRLAGVYDEQYF
TRBV19	many	TRBD2	TRBJ2-7	14	TGTGCCAGTAGTATAGTTGCGGGAGCCATCGAGCAGTACTTC	CASSIVAGAIEQYF
TRBV6-1	NA	NA	TRBJ2-2	14	TGTGCCAGCAGTGAGGGTCTTGGCACCGGGGAGCTGTTTTTT	CASSEGLGTGELFF
TRBV11-2	NA	NA	TRBJ2-7	17	TGTGCCAGCAGCCCCATGGGCGGCAGGGTCAGGTTGGACGAGCAGTACTTC	CASSPMGGRVRLDEQYF
TRBV2	many	NA	TRBJ2-7	13	TGTGCCAGCAGTGTCGGACAGTACTACGAGCAGTACTTC	CASSVGQYYEQYF
TRBV19	many	TRBD1	TRBJ2-7	14	TGTGCCAGTAGTCTCCGGACAGGGACGGACGAGCAGTACTTC	CASSLRTGTDEQYF
TRBV12-3/TRBV12-4	NA	NA	TRBJ2-7	13	TGTGCCAGCAAGGCGGCGGGGTCGTACGAGCAGTACTTC	CASKAAGSYEQYF
TRBV29-1	NA	NA	TRBJ2-2	11	TGCAGCGGGGGACGTCCCGGGGAGCTGTTTTTT	CSGGRPGELFF
TRBV20-1	many	NA	TRBJ1-1	14	TGCAGTGCTAGAGAACCCCACTTGAACACTGAAGCTTTCTTT	CSAREPHLNTEAFF
TRBV7-2	many	NA	TRBJ2-7	14	TGTGCCAGCAGCTGGACTCCCTACGGGTACGAGCAGTACTTC	CASSWTPYGYEQYF
TRBV6-1	many	NA	TRBJ1-2	13	TGTGCCAGCAGTGAGGGGCAATTGGATGGCTACACCTTC	CASSEGQLDGYTF
TRBV29-1	many	NA	TRBJ2-7	11	TGCAGCGTTGAAAAGGCTTACGAGCAGTACTTC	CSVEKAYEQYF
TRBV7-8	many	NA	TRBJ2-5	15	TGTGCCAGCAGCTGGGCTGGCGGGACGCTAGAGACCCAGTACTTC	CASSWAGGTLETQYF
TRBV6-5	many	TRBD2	TRBJ2-7	15	TGTGCCAGCAGTTACTCCACGGGAGGGGTGGATGAGCAGTACTTC	CASSYSTGGVDEQYF
TRBV5-1	many	NA	TRBJ2-7	15	TGCGCCAGCAGCCTCCCCGGACAGAGCTCCTACGAGCAGTACTTC	CASSLPGQSSYEQYF
TRBV20-1	many	NA	TRBJ1-1	13	TGCAGTGCTAGAGTTGCGGGGACGTCTGAAGCTTTCTTT	CSARVAGTSEAFF
TRBV7-3	few	NA	TRBJ2-2	14	TGTGCCAGCAGCTTAGAGTTCTCCACCGGGGAGCTGTTTTTT	CASSLEFSTGELFF
TRBV7-8	many	NA	TRBJ1-2	13	TGTGCCAGCAGCTCCGCTGAAAAGTGGGGCTACACCTTC	CASSSAEKWGYTF
TRBV20-1	many	NA	TRBJ1-5	13	TGCAGTGCTAAGGGGGGCAACAATCAGCCCCAGCATTTT	CSAKGGNNQPQHF
TRBV7-2	many	NA	TRBJ2-2	13	TGTGCCAGCAGCCAAACGAACACCGGGGAGCTGTTTTTT	CASSQTNTGELFF
TRBV6-2/TRBV6-3	NA	NA	TRBJ2-5	14	TGTGCCAGCAGTTACTCGACCCCGGCAGAGACCCAGTACTTC	CASSYSTPAETQYF
TRBV12-3/TRBV12-4	many	NA	TRBJ1-5	17	TGTGCCAGCAGTCGTAATACAGGGCCCCTGGGCAATCAGCCCCAGCATTTT	CASSRNTGPLGNQPQHF
TRBV6-5	many	NA	TRBJ1-5	13	TGTGCCAGCAACGATGGATTCAATCAGCCCCAGCATTTT	CASNDGFNQPQHF
TRBV7-8	NA	TRBD1	TRBJ2-7	16	TGTGCCAGCGGCCCTACAGGGGCGCAGGCCTCCTACGAGCAGTACTTC	CASGPTGAQASYEQYF
TRBV20-1	many	TRBD2	TRBJ2-5	14	TGCAGTGCTAGAAGAGGACTAGCAGGAGAGACCCAGTACTTC	CSARRGLAGETQYF
TRBV12-3/TRBV12-4	many	NA	TRBJ1-3	14	TGTGCCAGCAGTTTTGGGGGTTCAGGAAACACCATATATTTT	CASSFGGSGNTIYF
TRBV28	many	TRBD1	TRBJ2-7	14	TGTGCCACTCTGGGGGACAGGGGACACTACGAGCAGTACTTC	CATLGDRGHYEQYF
TRBV19	many	NA	TRBJ2-2	12	TGTGCCAGTAGTATGGGCACCGGGGAGCTGTTTTTT	CASSMGTGELFF
TRBV2	many	TRBD2	TRBJ2-5	14	TGTGCCAGCAGAGGGAGCGGGAGTTGGGAGACCCAGTACTTC	CASRGSGSWETQYF
TRBV27	many	NA	TRBJ2-7	16	TGTGCCAGCAGTTTATCCCACCGGGCAGCCGTCTACGAGCAGTACTTC	CASSLSHRAAVYEQYF
TRBV20-1	many	NA	TRBJ1-2	14	TGCAGTGCTAGAGCCTTCGACAGAGACTATGGCTACACCTTC	CSARAFDRDYGYTF
TRBV16	NA	NA	TRBJ1-2	16	TGTGCCAGCAGCCAATCGCCCGTGGGCGGTCTCGGAGGCTACACCTTC	CASSQSPVGGLGGYTF
TRBV29-1	NA	NA	TRBJ1-1	14	TGCAGCGTTTTTTTCTTGGGGGGACCCACTGAAGCTTTCTTT	CSVFFLGGPTEAFF
TRBV3-1	once	NA	TRBJ1-2	13	TGTGCCAGCAGCCATGGGTCCGCCCTTGGCTACACCTTC	CASSHGSALGYTF
TRBV28	many	NA	TRBJ2-7	14	TGTGCCAGCAGTTTCAGGCAGCCCCCCTACGAGCAGTACTTC	CASSFRQPPYEQYF
TRBV6-5	NA	NA	TRBJ1-1	16	TGTGCCAGCAGTTACTACCGGACAGAAGGGAACACTGAAGCTTTCTTT	CASSYYRTEGNTEAFF